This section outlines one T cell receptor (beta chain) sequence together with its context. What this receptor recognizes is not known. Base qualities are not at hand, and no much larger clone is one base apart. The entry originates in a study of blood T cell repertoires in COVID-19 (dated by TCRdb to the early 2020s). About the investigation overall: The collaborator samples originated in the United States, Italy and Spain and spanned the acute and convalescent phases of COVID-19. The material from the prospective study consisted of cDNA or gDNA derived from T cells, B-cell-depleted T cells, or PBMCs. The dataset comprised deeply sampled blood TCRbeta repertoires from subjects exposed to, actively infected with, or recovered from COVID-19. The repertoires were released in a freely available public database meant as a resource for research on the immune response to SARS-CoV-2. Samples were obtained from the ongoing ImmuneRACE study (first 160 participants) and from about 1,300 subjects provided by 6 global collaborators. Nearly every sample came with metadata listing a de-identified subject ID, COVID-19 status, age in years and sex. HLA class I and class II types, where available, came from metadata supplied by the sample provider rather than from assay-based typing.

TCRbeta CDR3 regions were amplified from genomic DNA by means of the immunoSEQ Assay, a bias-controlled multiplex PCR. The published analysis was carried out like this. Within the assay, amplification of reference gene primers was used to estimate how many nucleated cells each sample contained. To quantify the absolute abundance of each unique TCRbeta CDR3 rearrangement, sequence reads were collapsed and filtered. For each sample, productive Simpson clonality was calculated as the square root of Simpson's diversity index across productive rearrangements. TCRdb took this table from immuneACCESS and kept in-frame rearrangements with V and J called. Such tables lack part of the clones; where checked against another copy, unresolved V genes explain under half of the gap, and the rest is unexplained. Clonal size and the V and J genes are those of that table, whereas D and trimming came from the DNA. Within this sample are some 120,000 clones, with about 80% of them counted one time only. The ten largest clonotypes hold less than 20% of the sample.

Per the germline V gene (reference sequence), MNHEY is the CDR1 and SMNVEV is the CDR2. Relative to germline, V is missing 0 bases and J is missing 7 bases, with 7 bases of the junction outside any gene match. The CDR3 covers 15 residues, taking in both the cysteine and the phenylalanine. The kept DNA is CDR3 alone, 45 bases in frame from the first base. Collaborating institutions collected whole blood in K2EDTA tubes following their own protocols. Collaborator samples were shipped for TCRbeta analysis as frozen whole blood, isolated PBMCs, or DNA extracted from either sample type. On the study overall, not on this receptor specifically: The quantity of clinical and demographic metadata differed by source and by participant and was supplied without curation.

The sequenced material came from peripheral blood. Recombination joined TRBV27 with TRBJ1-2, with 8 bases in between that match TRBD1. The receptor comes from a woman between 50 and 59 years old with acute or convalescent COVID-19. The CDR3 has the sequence CASSLSRTGISGYTF. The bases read TGTGCCAGCAGTTTATCGCGGACAGGGATTAGTGGCTACACCTTC.